These 30 T cell receptor beta chains were all obtained from the same sample, sequenced in a study of shared T cell receptors in the human thymus. Sequenced by immunoSEQ multiplex PCR; TCRdb stores in-frame clones only, minus some. The repertoire consists of 55,000 to 75,000 clones, with 90% to 95% occurring once and the leading ten covering 0.033%. Sequencing was performed on thymocytes. The receptors here all came from a human donor.

The CDR3 DNA reads as TGTGCCAGCAGCTTGGGCGAGATACAAGAGACCCAGTACTTC. The encoded protein is CASSLGEIQETQYF. The chain joins TRBV5-4 to TRBJ2-5, with no clear D. CDR1 is SGHNT, CDR2 YYREEE, per germline (reference sequence). The CDR3 consists of 14 residues. V shed 0 bases and J shed 2 bases, with 8 bases lying between them.

The V call is TRBV9, the J call TRBJ2-3, with 11 positions matching TRBD2. V lost 0 bases and J lost 6; bases outside the gene matches: 18. The CDR3 totals 20 residues. Germline V gives CDR1 SGDLS, CDR2 YYNGEE. The CDR3: CASSVEKGDSGGAHTDTQYF. The CDR3 DNA is TGTGCCAGCAGCGTAGAGAAGGGCGATAGCGGGGGGGCCCACACCGATACGCAGTATTTT. The full variable domain, with the rest looked up from reference TRBV9 and TRBJ2-3, is DSGVTQTPKHLITATGQRVTLRCSPRSGDLSVYWYQQSLDQGLQFLIQYYNGEERAKGNILERFSAQQFPDLHSELNLSSLELGDSALYFCASSVEKGDSGGAHTDTQYFGPGTRLTVL.

J is TRBJ2-5 and V is TRBV5-1; D gene uncertain. CDR1 and CDR2 from the germline V gene are SGHRS and YFSETQ. Trimming removed 4 bases from V and 2 bases from J, with 12 bases in between. This CDR3 has 14 residues. The CDR3 is CASSPIFGQETQYF. As DNA, the CDR3 is TGCGCCAGCAGCCCAATTTTCGGGCAAGAGACCCAGTACTTC.

This chain links TRBV4-1 with TRBJ2-7, with TRBD2 matching 8 bases. The CDR3 has 15 residues. J was trimmed by 6 bases and V by 0 bases; bases with no gene match: 7. Germline CDR1 and CDR2: MGHRA and YSYEKL. The CDR3 is CASSQEGTRAGEQYF. The CDR3 DNA follows: TGCGCCAGCAGCCAAGAAGGGACTAGGGCAGGCGAGCAGTACTTC.

This clone appeared once. The chain employs TRBV7-8 and TRBJ2-1; D may be TRBD1 (6 bases). This CDR3 has 17 residues. Germline CDR1 SGHVS, CDR2 FQNEAQ. The V gene lost 4 bases and the J gene lost 0 bases, with 16 bases spanning the gap. Written as DNA, the CDR3 is TGTGCCAGCAGCTCAGAAGAAAAGGACAGCTCCTACAATGAGCAGTTCTTC. As protein: CASSSEEKDSSYNEQFF.

This clone has a single count. The V and J genes are TRBV19 and TRBJ1-5; 8 nucleotides line up with TRBD1. The CDR3 has 18 residues. Germline CDR1 reads LNHDA; CDR2 reads SQIVND (reference sequence). Trimming removed 1 base from V and 3 bases from J; junction bases left unmatched: 11. This CDR3 is CASSIVGRGRISNQPQHF. The DNA for the CDR3 is TGTGCCAGTAGTATAGTTGGCAGGGGGCGGATATCCAATCAGCCCCAGCATTTT.

This clone was observed a single time. The chain combines TRBV29-1 with TRBJ2-7; possibly TRBD2 for D (5 bases). Per germline, CDR1 SQVTM and CDR2 ANQGSEA. Deletions cut 2 bases from V and 6 bases from J, with 17 bases between. The CDR3 is 14 amino acids. CDR3 coding DNA: TGCAGCGTTGAATGGGAAGTGGATGAGGGCGAGCAGTACTTC. It specifies CSVEWEVDEGEQYF.

In its sample, this clone was seen once. The CDR3 nucleotides are TGCGCCAGCAGCCAAGGCCAATGGGGGCGGGCCACAGATACGCAGTATTTT. This sequence encodes CASSQGQWGRATDTQYF. The gene calls are TRBV4-3 and TRBJ2-3; D possibly corresponds to TRBD1 (6 bases). Trimming shortened V by 1 base and J by 2 bases, and 16 bases separated the two germline ends. This CDR3 comprises 17 residues. Germline CDR1 LGHNA, CDR2 YSLEER.

V is TRBV9 and J is TRBJ1-6; no definite D call. Germline values: CDR1 SGDLS, CDR2 YYNGEE. The CDR3 is made up of 13 amino acids. Trimming removed 3 bases from V and 11 bases from J, with 12 bases in between. Here the CDR3 reads CASSGTSVAPLHF. CDR3 sequence (DNA): TGTGCCAGCAGCGGCACGTCGGTGGCACCCCTCCACTTT. Full variable domain (outside the CDR3, taken from reference TRBV9 and TRBJ1-6): DSGVTQTPKHLITATGQRVTLRCSPRSGDLSVYWYQQSLDQGLQFLIQYYNGEERAKGNILERFSAQQFPDLHSELNLSSLELGDSALYFCASSGTSVAPLHFGNGTRLTVT.

The chain carries TRBV2 and TRBJ2-3, with D unclear. V was cut by 3 bases and J by 7 bases, with 5 bases left in between. CDR3 length: 11 residues. Germline lookup yields CDR1 SNHLY and CDR2 FYNNEI. CDR3 protein: CASSDRNTQYF. The CDR3, as DNA: TGTGCCAGCAGTGACAGGAATACGCAGTATTTT.

This sequence joins TRBV11-3 and TRBJ2-1; 8 nucleotides match TRBD2. Germline V lookup: CDR1 SGHNT, CDR2 YENEEA. The CDR3 extends over 17 amino acids. With 0 bases clipped from V and 0 bases from J, the junction kept 4 bases outside the gene matches. The chain's CDR3 is CASSLDSGTSSYNEQFF. CDR3 DNA sequence: TGTGCCAGCAGCTTAGATTCCGGGACTAGCTCCTACAATGAGCAGTTCTTC.

The rearrangement uses TRBV18 and TRBJ2-5; the match to TRBD2 covers 15 bases. Losses at the gene ends were 6 bases for V and 2 bases for J; bases not matched to a gene: 13. Germline loops: CDR1 KGHSH, CDR2 LQKENI. The CDR3 sequence is 19 residues long. The CDR3 nucleotides read TGTGCCAGCTCTTTCGGGACTAGCGGGGGGCAGCTCAAGCAAGAGACCCAGTACTTC. Translated, it gives CASSFGTSGGQLKQETQYF.

V and J are TRBV7-9 and TRBJ2-1; a weak D match, TRBD2 (6 bases). The length of the CDR3 is 18 residues. The V gene's germline CDR1 is SEHNR and CDR2 FQNEAQ (reference sequence). Trimming shortened V by 4 bases and J by 0 bases, and 19 bases separated the two germline ends. CDR3 loop: CASSSRDSKLNSYNEQFF. CDR3 in DNA: TGTGCCAGCAGCTCCCGGGACTCAAAATTAAACTCCTACAATGAGCAGTTCTTC.

The CDR3 nucleotides read TGTGCCAGCAGCCAAGATATCGTACGGCCCAGGGCGAATCAGCCCCAGCATTTT. This translates into CASSQDIVRPRANQPQHF. The chain employs TRBV4-2 and TRBJ1-5; perhaps TRBD1 as D (5 bases). Trimming removed 0 bases at V and 4 bases at J, with 19 bases between. Germline CDR1 is LGHNA and CDR2 is YNFKEQ. The CDR3 runs 18 residues.

V and J are TRBV6-1 and TRBJ1-5; D is undetermined. Trimming left V 4 bases short and J 1 base short, with 14 bases between. Germline CDR1 and CDR2: MNHNS and SASEGT. This CDR3 has 16 residues. CDR3 nucleotide sequence: TGTGCCAGCAGTGGCGTCGAATTCCCCAGCAATCAGCCCCAGCATTTT. Translation: CASSGVEFPSNQPQHF.

The chain carries TRBV6-5 and TRBJ2-2, with D possibly TRBD1 on 5 matching bases. This CDR3 has 13 amino acids. Trimming removed 5 bases at V and 7 bases at J, with 11 bases between. Germline CDR1 MNHEY, CDR2 SVGAGI. As DNA, the CDR3 is TGTGCCAGCAGTGGACATGTGGGCGGGGAGCTGTTTTTT. Translation gives CASSGHVGGELFF.

This chain connects TRBV23-1 to TRBJ1-6; D may be TRBD1 (5 bases). TRBV23-1 is designated an ORF whose function remains uncertain. The V end lost 5 bases, the J end lost 9 bases, and 8 bases lay between the germline ends. This CDR3 has 12 residues. The CDR3 DNA is TGCGCCAGCAGTACGGGGGTTTCACCCCTCCACTTT. It encodes CASSTGVSPLHF.

The chain carries TRBV7-8 and TRBJ2-4; no clear D. Germline values: CDR1 SGHVS, CDR2 FQNEAQ. Trimming stripped 4 bases from V and 2 bases from J, with 15 bases between. This CDR3 has 16 residues. In DNA form, the CDR3 reads TGTGCCAGCAGCTACCAGGAATATGAGTCCAAAAACATTCAGTACTTC. This codes for CASSYQEYESKNIQYF.

The rearrangement joins TRBV27 to TRBJ2-5, with a weak D call TRBD1 (6 bases). The germline gives CDR1 MNHEY, CDR2 SMNVEV (reference sequence). Trimming shortened V by 5 bases and J by 1 base, and 11 bases separated the two germline ends. This CDR3 has 14 residues. Here the CDR3 reads CASSSRTAQETQYF. Here the CDR3 DNA reads TGTGCCAGCAGTAGCCGGACAGCCCAAGAGACCCAGTACTTC.

The chain joins TRBV11-2 to TRBJ2-5; no clear D gene. The J call may be in error: the DNA end matches TRBJ2-7 better. The CDR3 is 16 amino acids. Germline lookup yields CDR1 SGHAT and CDR2 FQNNGV. The CDR3 reads CASSLDRNQKTYEQYF. The CDR3 DNA is TGTGCCAGCAGCTTAGATCGAAATCAGAAAACCTACGAGCAGTACTTC.

The genes are TRBV4-1 and TRBJ2-1, with TRBD2 identical over 8 bases. The CDR3 extends over 16 amino acids. From germline, CDR1 is MGHRA and CDR2 YSYEKL. The V gene end was trimmed by 0 bases and the J gene end by 7 bases; junction bases not matched to a gene: 8. The CDR3 loop reads CASSQERSGGKNEQFF. Written as DNA, the CDR3 is TGCGCCAGCAGCCAAGAAAGGAGCGGGGGTAAAAATGAGCAGTTCTTC.

V and J are TRBV4-1 and TRBJ2-3; D is perhaps TRBD1 or TRBD2 (6 bases each). This CDR3 region has 18 residues. The germline gives CDR1 MGHRA, CDR2 YSYEKL. With 4 bases removed from V and 2 bases from J, the gap between germline ends came to 22 bases. CDR3 sequence reads: CASSRPTVGGPLTDTQYF. The CDR3 DNA sequence: TGCGCCAGCAGCCGGCCAACAGTTGGGGGGCCTCTCACAGATACGCAGTATTTT.

The V and J genes are TRBV9 and TRBJ2-3; TRBD2 aligns across 9 bases. The CDR3 spans 16 residues. The germline gives CDR1 SGDLS, CDR2 YYNGEE. V trimming: 3 bases; J trimming: 2 bases; junction bases outside the gene matches: 7. The CDR3 here is CASSATSGPPTDTQYF. CDR3 DNA: TGTGCCAGCAGCGCGACTAGCGGTCCACCCACAGATACGCAGTATTTT.

The chain combines TRBV7-3 with TRBJ2-3; D possibly uses TRBD1 or TRBD2 (6 bases each). Per the germline V gene, CDR1 is SGHTA and CDR2 is FQGTGA. This CDR3 contains 16 residues. V shed 5 bases and J shed 1 base, with 16 bases lying between them. The CDR3 nucleotides are TGTGCCAGCAGCCCAAACAAGGGGGGCCGCACAGATACGCAGTATTTT. Translating it yields CASSPNKGGRTDTQYF.

J is TRBJ2-7 and V is TRBV4-3; the match to TRBD1 covers 12 bases. V shed 0 bases, J shed 5 bases, and the junction held 5 bases outside the gene matches. The CDR3 runs 16 residues. CDR1 and CDR2 from the germline V gene are LGHNA and YSLEER. The CDR3 DNA sequence: TGCGCCAGCAGCCAAGACGGGACAGGGGGCAGGGACGAGCAGTACTTC. As protein: CASSQDGTGGRDEQYF.

V gene TRBV6-1 combines with J gene TRBJ2-7; D uncertain. Looked up from germline, CDR1 is MNHNS and CDR2 is SASEGT. Trimming stripped 3 bases from V and 5 bases from J, with 11 bases between. CDR3 length: 13 residues. For the CDR3, the DNA is TGTGCCAGCAGTGAGCTCCCCAGACACGAGCAGTACTTC. Translating it yields CASSELPRHEQYF.

The J gene is TRBJ2-1, the V gene TRBV7-9; D gene ambiguous. V lost 1 base and J 8 bases, leaving 3 bases between the germline ends. Germline V lookup: CDR1 SEHNR, CDR2 FQNEAQ (reference sequence). The CDR3 is made up of 11 amino acids. The CDR3 protein is CASSLGDEQFF. CDR3 coding DNA: TGTGCCAGCAGCTTAGGAGATGAGCAGTTCTTC.

The CDR3 DNA is TGCAGCGTTCCTTCCCTCCCAGTGAGTCTGGATCAAGCGGCTACGACACCCGGGGAGCTGTTTTTT. Translated: CSVPSLPVSLDQAATTPGELFF. This rearrangement joins TRBV29-1 to TRBJ2-2; possibly TRBD2 for D (5 bases). The V end was cut by 5 bases, the J end by 6 bases, with 40 bases between. This CDR3 spans 22 amino acids. CDR1 SQVTM and CDR2 ANQGSEA come from the germline V gene.

As for this clone: This same CDR3 is encoded by further DNA sequences in the sample. The chain combines TRBV19 with TRBJ2-7; 7 bases match TRBD1. CDR3 length: 13 amino acids. From germline, CDR1 is LNHDA and CDR2 SQIVND (reference sequence). The V and J ends lost 5 bases and 3 bases, in that order; junction bases with no gene match: 4. CDR3 coding DNA: TGTGCCAGTAGTCTGGGACAGAACTACGAGCAGTACTTC. Protein product: CASSLGQNYEQYF.

This chain uses TRBV7-3 with TRBJ2-7; TRBD1 matches at 10 bases. Per the germline V gene, CDR1 is SGHTA and CDR2 is FQGTGA. This CDR3 is 20 amino acids long. V gave up 1 base and J gave up 1 base; unmatched junction bases: 16. The CDR3 coding sequence is TGTGCCAGCAGCTTAAAGGGGACAGGGGACGACAAAGAGATTTCCTACGAGCAGTACTTC. This translates into CASSLKGTGDDKEISYEQYF.